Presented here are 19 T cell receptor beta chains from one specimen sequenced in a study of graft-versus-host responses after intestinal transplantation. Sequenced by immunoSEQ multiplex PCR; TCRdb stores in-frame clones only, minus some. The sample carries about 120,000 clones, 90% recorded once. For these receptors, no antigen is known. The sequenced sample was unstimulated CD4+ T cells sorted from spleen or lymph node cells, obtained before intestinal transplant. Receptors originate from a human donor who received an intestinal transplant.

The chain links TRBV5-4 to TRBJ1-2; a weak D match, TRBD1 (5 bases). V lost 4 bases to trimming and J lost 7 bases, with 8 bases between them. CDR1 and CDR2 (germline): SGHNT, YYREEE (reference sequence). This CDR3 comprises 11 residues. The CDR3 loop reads CASSAGFGYTF. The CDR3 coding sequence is TGTGCCAGCAGCGCAGGGTTTGGCTACACCTTC.

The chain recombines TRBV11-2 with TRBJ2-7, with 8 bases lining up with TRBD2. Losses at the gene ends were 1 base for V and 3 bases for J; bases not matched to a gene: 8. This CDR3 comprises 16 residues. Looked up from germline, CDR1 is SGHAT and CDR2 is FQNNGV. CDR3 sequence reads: CASSLGTGRAGYEQYF. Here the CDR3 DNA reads TGTGCCAGCAGCTTAGGGACCGGGAGGGCCGGCTACGAGCAGTACTTC.

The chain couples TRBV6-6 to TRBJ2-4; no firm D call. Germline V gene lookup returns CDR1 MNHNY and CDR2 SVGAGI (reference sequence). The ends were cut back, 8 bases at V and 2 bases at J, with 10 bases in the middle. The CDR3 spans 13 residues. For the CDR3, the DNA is TGTGCCAGCCAATCCCCCCCCAAAAACATTCAGTACTTC. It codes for CASQSPPKNIQYF.

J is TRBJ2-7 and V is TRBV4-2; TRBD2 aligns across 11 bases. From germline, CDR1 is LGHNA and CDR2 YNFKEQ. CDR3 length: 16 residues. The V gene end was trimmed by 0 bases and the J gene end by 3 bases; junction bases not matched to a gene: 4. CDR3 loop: CASSQELAGDLYEQYF. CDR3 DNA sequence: TGTGCCAGCAGCCAAGAACTAGCGGGAGATCTCTACGAGCAGTACTTC.

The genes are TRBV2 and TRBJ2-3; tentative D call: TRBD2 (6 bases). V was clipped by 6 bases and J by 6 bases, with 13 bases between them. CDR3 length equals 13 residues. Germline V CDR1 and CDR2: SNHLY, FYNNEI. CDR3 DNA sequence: TGTGCCAGCAGGGGGACTCGGCTGGATACGCAGTATTTT. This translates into CASRGTRLDTQYF.

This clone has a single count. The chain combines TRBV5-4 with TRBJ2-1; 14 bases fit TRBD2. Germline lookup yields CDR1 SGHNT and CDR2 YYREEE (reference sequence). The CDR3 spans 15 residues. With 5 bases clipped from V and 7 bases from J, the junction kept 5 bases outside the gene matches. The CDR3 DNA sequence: TGTGCCAGCAGAACGGGACTAGCGGGAGATAATGAGCAGTTCTTC. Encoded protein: CASRTGLAGDNEQFF. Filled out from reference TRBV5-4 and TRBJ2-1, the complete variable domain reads ETGVTQSPTHLIKTRGQQVTLRCSSQSGHNTVSWYQQALGQGPQFIFQYYREEENGRGNFPPRFSGLQFPNYSSELNVNALELDDSALYLCASRTGLAGDNEQFFGPGTRLTVL.

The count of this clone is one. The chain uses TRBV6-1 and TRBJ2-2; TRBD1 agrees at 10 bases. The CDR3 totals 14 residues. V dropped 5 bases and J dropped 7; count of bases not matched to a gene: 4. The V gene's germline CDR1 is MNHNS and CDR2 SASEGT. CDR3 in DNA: TGTGCCAGCAGTCGGGACAGGGGTTACGGGGAGCTGTTTTTT. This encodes CASSRDRGYGELFF.

The CDR3 is CAWSVRLHNEQFF. The CDR3 DNA reads TGTGCCTGGAGTGTCCGTCTCCACAATGAGCAGTTCTTC. J is TRBJ2-1 and V is TRBV30; D unclear. This CDR3 has 13 residues. The V gene lost 0 bases and the J gene lost 5 bases, with 8 bases spanning the gap. Germline V CDR1 and CDR2: GTSNPN, SVGIG (reference sequence).

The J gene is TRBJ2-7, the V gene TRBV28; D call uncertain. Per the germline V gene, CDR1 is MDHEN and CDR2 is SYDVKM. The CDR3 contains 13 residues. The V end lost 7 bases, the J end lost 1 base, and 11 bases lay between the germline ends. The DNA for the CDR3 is TGTGCCAGCATTAGCCTATCTTCCTACGAGCAGTACTTC. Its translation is CASISLSSYEQYF.

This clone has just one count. The CDR3 DNA sequence: TGTGCCAGCAGCTCAGGACTAGCGGGACCCGGCCTTGGGCAGTACTTC. Protein product: CASSSGLAGPGLGQYF. The chain is built from TRBV7-9 and TRBJ2-7; 12 nucleotides match TRBD2. From germline, CDR1 is SEHNR and CDR2 FQNEAQ (reference sequence). Germline trimming cut 4 bases from V and 9 bases from J; bases unmatched to any gene: 13. This CDR3 has 16 residues.

The CDR3 is CASSWGQGNYGYTF. CDR3 DNA: TGCGCCAGCAGCTGGGGACAGGGTAACTATGGCTACACCTTC. The gene calls are TRBV5-1 and TRBJ1-2; 9 bases are shared with TRBD1. This CDR3 has 14 amino acids. Looked up from germline, CDR1 is SGHRS and CDR2 is YFSETQ. The V and J ends lost 3 bases and 1 base, in that order; junction bases with no gene match: 1. Full variable domain (missing parts from reference TRBV5-1 and TRBJ1-2): KAGVTQTPRYLIKTRGQQVTLSCSPISGHRSVSWYQQTPGQGLQFLFEYFSETQRNKGNFPGRFSGRQFSNSRSEMNVSTLELGDSALYLCASSWGQGNYGYTFGSGTRLTVV.

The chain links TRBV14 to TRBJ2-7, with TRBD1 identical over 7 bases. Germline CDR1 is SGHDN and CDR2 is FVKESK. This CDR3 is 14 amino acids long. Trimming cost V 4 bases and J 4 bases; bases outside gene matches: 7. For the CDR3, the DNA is TGTGCCAGCAGCCTAATCGACAGGGCTTACGAGCAGTACTTC. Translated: CASSLIDRAYEQYF.

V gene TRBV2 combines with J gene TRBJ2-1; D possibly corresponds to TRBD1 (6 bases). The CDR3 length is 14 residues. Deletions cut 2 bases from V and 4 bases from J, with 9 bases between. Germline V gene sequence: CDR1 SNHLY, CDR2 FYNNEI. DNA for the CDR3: TGTGCCAGCAGTGAACAGGGGCCATACAATGAGCAGTTCTTC. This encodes CASSEQGPYNEQFF.

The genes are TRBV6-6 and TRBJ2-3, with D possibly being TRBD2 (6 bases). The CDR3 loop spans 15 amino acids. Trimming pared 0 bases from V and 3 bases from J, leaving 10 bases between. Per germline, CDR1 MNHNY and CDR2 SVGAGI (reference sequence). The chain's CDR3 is CASSYSRGRTDTQYF. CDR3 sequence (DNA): TGTGCCAGCAGTTACTCTCGGGGGAGGACAGATACGCAGTATTTT.

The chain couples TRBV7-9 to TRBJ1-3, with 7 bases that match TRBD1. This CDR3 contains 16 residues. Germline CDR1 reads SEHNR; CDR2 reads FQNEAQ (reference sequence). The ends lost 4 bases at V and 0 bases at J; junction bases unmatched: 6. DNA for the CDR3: TGTGCCAGCAGCTCGGGGACAGTCAGCTCTGGAAACACCATATATTTT. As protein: CASSSGTVSSGNTIYF.

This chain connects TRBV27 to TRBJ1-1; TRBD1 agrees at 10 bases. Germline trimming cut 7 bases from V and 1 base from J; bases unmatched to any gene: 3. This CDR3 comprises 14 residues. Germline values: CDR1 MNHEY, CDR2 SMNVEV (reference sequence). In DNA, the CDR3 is TGTGCCAGCACCCGGGACAGGGGGAACACTGAAGCTTTCTTT. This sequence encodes CASTRDRGNTEAFF.

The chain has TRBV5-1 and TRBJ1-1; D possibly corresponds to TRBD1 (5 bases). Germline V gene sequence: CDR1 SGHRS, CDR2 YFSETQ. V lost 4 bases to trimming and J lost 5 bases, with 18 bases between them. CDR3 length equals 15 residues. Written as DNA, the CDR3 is TGCGCCAGCAGCCGATACTCGGACAAGGGAACTGAAGCTTTCTTT. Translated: CASSRYSDKGTEAFF.

CDR3 protein: CATSRPRTGSYEQYF. Here the CDR3 DNA reads TGTGCCACCAGCAGACCCCGGACAGGGTCCTACGAGCAGTACTTC. The rearrangement joins TRBV15 to TRBJ2-7, with 8 bases identical to TRBD1. J gave up 1 base and V 2 bases, and 4 bases lay outside the gene matches. This CDR3 comprises 15 residues. Germline CDR1 is LNHNV and CDR2 is YYDKDF (reference sequence).

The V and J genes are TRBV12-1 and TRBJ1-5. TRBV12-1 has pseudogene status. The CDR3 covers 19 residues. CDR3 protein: CASSCVVGREVSGNQPQHF. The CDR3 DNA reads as TGTGCCAGCAGCTGCGTAGTTGGCAGGGAGGTTAGTGGCAATCAGCCCCAGCATTTT.